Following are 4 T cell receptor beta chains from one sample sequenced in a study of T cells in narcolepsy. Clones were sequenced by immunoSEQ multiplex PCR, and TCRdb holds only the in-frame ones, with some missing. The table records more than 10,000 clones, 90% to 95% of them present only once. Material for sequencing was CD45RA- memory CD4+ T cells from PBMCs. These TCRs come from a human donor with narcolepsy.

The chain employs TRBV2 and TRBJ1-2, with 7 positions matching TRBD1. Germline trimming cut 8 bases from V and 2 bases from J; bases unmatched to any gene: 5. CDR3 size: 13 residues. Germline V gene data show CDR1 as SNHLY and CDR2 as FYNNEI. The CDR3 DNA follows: TGTGCCAGCGGGGGGGGACAGAACTATGGCTACACCTTC. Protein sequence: CASGGGQNYGYTF.

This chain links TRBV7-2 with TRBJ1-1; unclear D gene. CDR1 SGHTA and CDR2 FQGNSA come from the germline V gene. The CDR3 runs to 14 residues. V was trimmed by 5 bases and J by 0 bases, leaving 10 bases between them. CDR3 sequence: CASSVRWMNTEAFF. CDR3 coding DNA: TGTGCCAGCAGCGTACGCTGGATGAACACTGAAGCTTTCTTT.

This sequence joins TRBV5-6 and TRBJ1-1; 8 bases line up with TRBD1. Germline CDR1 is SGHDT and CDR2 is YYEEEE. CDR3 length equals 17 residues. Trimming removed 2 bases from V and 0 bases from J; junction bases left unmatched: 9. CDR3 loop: CASSLGQGAIVNTEAFF. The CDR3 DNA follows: TGTGCCAGCAGCTTAGGGCAGGGGGCGATTGTGAACACTGAAGCTTTCTTT.

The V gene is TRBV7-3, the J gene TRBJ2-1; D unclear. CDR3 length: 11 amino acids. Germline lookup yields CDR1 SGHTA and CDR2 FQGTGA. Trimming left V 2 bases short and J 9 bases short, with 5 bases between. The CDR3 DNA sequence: TGTGCCAGCAGCTTAGGGGTTGAGCAGTTCTTC. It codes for CASSLGVEQFF. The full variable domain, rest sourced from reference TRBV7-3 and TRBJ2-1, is GAGVSQTPSNKVTEKGKYVELRCDPISGHTALYWYRQSLGQGPEFLIYFQGTGAADDSGLPNDRFFAVRPEGSVSTLKIQRTERGDSAVYLCASSLGVEQFFGPGTRLTVL.